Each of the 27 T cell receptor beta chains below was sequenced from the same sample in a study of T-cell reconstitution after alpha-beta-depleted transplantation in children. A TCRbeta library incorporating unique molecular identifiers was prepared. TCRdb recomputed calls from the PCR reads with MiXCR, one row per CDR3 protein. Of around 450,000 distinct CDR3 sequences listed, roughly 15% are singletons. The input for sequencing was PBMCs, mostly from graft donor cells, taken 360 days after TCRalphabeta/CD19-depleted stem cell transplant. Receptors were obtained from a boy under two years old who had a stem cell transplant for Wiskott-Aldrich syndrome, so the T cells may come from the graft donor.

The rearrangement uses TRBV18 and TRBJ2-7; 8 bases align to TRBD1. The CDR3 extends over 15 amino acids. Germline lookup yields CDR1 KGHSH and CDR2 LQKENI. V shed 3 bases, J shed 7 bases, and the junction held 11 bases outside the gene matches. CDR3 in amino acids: CASSPAGQVTGEQYF. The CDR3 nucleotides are TGTGCCAGCTCACCTGCGGGACAGGTAACGGGGGAGCAGTACTTC.

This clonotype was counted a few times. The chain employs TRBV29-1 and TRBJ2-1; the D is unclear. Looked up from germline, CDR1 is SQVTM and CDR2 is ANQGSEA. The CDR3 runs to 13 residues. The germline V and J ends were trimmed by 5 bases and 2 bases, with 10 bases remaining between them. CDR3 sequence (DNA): TGCAGCGTTAGCCTACCCCCCTACAATGAGCAGTTCTTC. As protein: CSVSLPPYNEQFF.

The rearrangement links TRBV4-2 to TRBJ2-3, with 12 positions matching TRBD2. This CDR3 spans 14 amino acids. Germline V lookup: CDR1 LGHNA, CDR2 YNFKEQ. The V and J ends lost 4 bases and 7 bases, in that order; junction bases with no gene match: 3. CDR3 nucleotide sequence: TGTGCCAGCAGCCCCCGGACTAGCGGGAATACGCAGTATTTT. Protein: CASSPRTSGNTQYF.

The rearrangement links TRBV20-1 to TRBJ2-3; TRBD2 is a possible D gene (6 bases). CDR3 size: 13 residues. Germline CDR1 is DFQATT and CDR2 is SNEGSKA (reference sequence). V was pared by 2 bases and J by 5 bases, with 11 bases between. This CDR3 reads CSARRETGDTQYF. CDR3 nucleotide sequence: TGCAGTGCTAGACGGGAGACGGGAGATACGCAGTATTTT.

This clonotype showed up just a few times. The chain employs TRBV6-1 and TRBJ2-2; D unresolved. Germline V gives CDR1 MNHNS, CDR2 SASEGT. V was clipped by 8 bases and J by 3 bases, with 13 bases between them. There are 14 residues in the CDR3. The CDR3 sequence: CASWKARDTGELFF. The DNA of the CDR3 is TGTGCCAGCTGGAAAGCCCGGGACACCGGGGAGCTGTTTTTT.

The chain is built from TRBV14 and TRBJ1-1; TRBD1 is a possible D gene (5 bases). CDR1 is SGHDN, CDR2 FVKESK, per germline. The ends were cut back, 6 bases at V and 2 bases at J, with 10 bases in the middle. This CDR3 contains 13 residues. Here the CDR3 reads CASRLGANTEAFF. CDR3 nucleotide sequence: TGTGCCAGCAGACTAGGGGCCAACACTGAAGCTTTCTTT.

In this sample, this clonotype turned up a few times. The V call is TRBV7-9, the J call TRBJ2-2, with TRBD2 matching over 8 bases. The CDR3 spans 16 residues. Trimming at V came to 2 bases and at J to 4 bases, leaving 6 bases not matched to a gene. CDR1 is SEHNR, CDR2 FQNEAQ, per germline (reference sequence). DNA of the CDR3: TGTGCCAGCAGCTTAAAGCGGGAGTTGAGCACCGGGGAGCTGTTTTTT. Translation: CASSLKRELSTGELFF.

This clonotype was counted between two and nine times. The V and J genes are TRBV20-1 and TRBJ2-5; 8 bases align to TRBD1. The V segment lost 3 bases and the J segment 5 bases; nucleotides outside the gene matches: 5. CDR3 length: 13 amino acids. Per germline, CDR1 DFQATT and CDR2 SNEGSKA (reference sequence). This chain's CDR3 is CSASVRGRETQYF. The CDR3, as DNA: TGCAGTGCTAGTGTCAGGGGGCGGGAGACCCAGTACTTC.

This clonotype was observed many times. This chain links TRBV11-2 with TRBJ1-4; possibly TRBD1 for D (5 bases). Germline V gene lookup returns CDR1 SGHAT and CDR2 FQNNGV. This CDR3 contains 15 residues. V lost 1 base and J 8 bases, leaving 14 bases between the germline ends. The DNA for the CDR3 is TGTGCCAGCAGCTTAGTCTTGGGGCCTGGGGAAAAACTGTTTTTT. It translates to CASSLVLGPGEKLFF. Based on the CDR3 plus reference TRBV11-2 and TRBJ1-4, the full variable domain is EAGVAQSPRYKIIEKRQSVAFWCNPISGHATLYWYQQILGQGPKLLIQFQNNGVVDDSQLPKDRFSAERLKGVDSTLKIQPAKLEDSAVYLCASSLVLGPGEKLFFGSGTQLSVL.

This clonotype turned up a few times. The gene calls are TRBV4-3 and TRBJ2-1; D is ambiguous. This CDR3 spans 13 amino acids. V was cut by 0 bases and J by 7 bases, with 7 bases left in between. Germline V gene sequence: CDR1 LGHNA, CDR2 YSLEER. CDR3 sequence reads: CASSQERSNEQFF. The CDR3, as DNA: TGCGCCAGCAGCCAAGAGAGGAGTAATGAGCAGTTCTTC.

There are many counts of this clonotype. The CDR3 nucleotides are TGCGCCAGCAGCTTATTTTCACAGGGAGACAATGAGCAGTTCTTC. Its translation: CASSLFSQGDNEQFF. The chain uses TRBV5-1 and TRBJ2-1, with a possible D match to TRBD1 (6 bases). Trimming took 2 bases from V and 5 from J, leaving 14 bases between them. The length of the CDR3 is 15 residues. Germline V CDR1 and CDR2: SGHRS, YFSETQ. The full variable domain, rest sourced from reference TRBV5-1 and TRBJ2-1, is KAGVTQTPRYLIKTRGQQVTLSCSPISGHRSVSWYQQTPGQGLQFLFEYFSETQRNKGNFPGRFSGRQFSNSRSEMNVSTLELGDSALYLCASSLFSQGDNEQFFGPGTRLTVL.

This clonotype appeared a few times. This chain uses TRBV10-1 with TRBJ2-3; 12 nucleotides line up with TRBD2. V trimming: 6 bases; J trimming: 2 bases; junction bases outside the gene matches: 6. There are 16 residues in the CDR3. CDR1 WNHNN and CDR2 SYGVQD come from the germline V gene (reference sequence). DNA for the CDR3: TGCGCCAGCAGAGACGGACTAGCGGGGAACACAGATACGCAGTATTTT. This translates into CASRDGLAGNTDTQYF.

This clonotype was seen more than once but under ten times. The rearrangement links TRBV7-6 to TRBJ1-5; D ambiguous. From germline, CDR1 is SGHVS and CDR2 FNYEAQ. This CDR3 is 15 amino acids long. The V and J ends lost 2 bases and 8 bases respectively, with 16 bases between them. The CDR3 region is CASSLSTAPTKPQHF. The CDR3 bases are TGTGCCAGCAGCTTAAGCACGGCTCCTACGAAGCCCCAGCATTTT.

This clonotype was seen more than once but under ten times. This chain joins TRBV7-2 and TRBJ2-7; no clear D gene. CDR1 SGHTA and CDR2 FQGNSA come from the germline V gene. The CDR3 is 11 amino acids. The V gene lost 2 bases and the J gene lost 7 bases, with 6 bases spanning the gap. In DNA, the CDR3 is TGTGCCAGCAGCTTAATGGGGGAGCAGTACTTC. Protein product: CASSLMGEQYF.

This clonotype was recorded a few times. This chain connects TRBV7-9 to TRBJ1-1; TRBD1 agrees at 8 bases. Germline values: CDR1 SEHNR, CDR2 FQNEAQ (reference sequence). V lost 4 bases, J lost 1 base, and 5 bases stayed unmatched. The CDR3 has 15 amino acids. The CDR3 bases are TGTGCCAGCAGCTATCCCGGGACAGGGAACACTGAAGCTTTCTTT. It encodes CASSYPGTGNTEAFF.

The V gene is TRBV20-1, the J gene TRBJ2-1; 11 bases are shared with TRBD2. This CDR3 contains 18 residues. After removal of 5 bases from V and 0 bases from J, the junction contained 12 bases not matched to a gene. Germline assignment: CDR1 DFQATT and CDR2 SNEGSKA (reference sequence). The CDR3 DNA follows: TGCAGTGCTTTACCGGGACTAGCGGACCGAAGCTCCTACAATGAGCAGTTCTTC. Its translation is CSALPGLADRSSYNEQFF.

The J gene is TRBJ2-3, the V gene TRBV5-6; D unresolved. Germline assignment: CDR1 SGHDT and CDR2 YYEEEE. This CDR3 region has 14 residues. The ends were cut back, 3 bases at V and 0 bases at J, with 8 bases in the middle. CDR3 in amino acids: CASSSGRSTDTQYF. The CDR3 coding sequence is TGTGCCAGCAGCTCCGGGCGGAGCACAGATACGCAGTATTTT.

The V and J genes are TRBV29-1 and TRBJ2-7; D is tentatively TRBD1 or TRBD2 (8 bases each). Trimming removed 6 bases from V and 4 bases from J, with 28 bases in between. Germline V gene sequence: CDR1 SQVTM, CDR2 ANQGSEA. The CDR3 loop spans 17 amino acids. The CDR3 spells CSVRGGKSGTGGYEQYF. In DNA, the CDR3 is TGCAGCGTCCGGGGGGGGAAATCCGGGACAGGAGGTTACGAGCAGTACTTC.

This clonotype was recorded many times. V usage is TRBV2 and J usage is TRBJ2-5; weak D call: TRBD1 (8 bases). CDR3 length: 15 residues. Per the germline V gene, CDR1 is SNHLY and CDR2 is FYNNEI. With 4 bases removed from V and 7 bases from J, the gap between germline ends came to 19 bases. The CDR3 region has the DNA TGTGCCAGCAGTGCCACCACAGGGGGGGGGAGGACCCAGTACTTC. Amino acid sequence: CASSATTGGGRTQYF.

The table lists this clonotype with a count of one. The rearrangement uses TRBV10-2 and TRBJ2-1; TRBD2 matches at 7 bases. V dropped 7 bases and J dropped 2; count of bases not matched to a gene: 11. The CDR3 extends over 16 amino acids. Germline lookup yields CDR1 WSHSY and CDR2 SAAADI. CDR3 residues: CASTAPGEGAYNEQFF. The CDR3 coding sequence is TGCGCCAGCACCGCCCCGGGGGAGGGCGCCTACAATGAGCAGTTCTTC.

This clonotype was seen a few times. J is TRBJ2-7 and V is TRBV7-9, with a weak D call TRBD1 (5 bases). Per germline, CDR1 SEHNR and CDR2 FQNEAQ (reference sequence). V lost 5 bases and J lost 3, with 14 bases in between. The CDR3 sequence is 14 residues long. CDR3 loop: CASSPGILFYEQYF. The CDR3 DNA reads TGTGCCAGCAGCCCAGGGATCCTTTTCTACGAGCAGTACTTC.

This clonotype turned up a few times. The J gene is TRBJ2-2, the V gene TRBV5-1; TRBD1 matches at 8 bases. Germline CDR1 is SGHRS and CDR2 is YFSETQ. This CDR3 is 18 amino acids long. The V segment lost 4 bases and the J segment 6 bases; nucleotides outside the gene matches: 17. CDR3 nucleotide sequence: TGCGCCAGCAGCCCGAGGACAGGGAAGGGACGAGCTGCCGGGGAGCTGTTTTTT. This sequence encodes CASSPRTGKGRAAGELFF.

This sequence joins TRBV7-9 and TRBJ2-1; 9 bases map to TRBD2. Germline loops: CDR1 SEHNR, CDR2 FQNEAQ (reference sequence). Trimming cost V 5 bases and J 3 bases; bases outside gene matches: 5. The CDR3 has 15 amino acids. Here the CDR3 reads CASSPRTSVYNEQFF. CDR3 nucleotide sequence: TGTGCCAGCAGCCCACGGACTAGCGTCTACAATGAGCAGTTCTTC.

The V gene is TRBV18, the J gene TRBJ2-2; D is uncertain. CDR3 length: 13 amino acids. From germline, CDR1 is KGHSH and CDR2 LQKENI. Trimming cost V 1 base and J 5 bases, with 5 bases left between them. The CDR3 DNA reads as TGTGCCAGCTCACCACTGGCGACCGGGGAGCTGTTTTTT. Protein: CASSPLATGELFF.

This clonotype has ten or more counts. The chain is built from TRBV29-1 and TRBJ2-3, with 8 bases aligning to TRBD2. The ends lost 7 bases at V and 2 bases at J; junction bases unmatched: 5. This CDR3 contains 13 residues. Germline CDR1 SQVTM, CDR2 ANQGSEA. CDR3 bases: TGCAGCGCCGGGGGGGCCGACACAGATACGCAGTATTTT. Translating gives CSAGGADTDTQYF.

This chain's CDR3 is CASSPGGGVPYEQYF. The CDR3 DNA follows: TGTGCCAGCAGCCCCGGTGGGGGGGTCCCCTACGAGCAGTACTTC. The genes are TRBV5-6 and TRBJ2-7; 7 bases align to TRBD2. The CDR3 has 15 amino acids. V shed 4 bases and J 2 bases; nucleotides not matched to a gene: 9. CDR1 is SGHDT, CDR2 YYEEEE, per germline.

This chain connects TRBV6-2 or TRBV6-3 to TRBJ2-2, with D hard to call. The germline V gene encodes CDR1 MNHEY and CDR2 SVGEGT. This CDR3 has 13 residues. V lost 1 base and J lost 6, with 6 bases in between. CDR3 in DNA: TGTGCCAGCAGTTACTTCATTGCCGGGGAGCTGTTTTTT. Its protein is CASSYFIAGELFF.